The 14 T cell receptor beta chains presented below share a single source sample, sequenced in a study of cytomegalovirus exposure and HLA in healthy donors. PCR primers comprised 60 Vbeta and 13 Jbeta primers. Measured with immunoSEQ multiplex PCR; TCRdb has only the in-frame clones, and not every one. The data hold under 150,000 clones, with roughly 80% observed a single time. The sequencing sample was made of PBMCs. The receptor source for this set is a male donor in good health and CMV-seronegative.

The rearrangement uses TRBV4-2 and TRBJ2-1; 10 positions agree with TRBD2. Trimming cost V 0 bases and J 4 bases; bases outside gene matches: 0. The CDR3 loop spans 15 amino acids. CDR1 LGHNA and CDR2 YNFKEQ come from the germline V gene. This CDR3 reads CASSQEAGGYNEQFF. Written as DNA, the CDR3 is TGTGCCAGCAGCCAAGAAGCGGGGGGGTACAATGAGCAGTTCTTC.

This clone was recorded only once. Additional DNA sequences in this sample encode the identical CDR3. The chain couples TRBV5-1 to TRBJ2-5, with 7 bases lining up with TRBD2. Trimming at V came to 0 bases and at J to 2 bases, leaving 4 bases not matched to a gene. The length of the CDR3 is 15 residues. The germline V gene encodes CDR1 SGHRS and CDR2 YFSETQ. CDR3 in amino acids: CASSLVGTTQETQYF. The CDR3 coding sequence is TGCGCCAGCAGCTTGGTCGGGACTACTCAAGAGACCCAGTACTTC.

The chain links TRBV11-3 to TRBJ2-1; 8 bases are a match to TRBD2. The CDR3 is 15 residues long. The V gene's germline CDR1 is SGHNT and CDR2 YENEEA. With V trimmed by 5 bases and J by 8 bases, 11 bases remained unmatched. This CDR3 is CASSPGGPAGDEQFF. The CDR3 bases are TGTGCCAGCAGCCCGGGGGGGCCAGCGGGAGATGAGCAGTTCTTC.

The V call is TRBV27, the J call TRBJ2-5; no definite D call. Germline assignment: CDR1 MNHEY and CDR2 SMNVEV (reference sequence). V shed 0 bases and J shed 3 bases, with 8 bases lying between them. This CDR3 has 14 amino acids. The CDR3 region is CASSLSAVKETQYF. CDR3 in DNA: TGTGCCAGCAGTTTATCGGCCGTCAAAGAGACCCAGTACTTC.

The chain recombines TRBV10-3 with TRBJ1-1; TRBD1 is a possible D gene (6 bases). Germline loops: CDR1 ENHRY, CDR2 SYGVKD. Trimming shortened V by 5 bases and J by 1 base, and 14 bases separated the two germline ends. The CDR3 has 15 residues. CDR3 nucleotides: TGTGCCATCAGTAGGGCGGCAGGGGAGAACACTGAAGCTTTCTTT. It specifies CAISRAAGENTEAFF.

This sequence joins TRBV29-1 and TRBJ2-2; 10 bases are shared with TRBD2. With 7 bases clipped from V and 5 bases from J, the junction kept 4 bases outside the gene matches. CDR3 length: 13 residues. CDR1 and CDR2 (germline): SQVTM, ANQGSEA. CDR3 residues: CSGSTSGTGELFF. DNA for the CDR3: TGCAGCGGCTCGACTAGCGGGACCGGGGAGCTGTTTTTT.

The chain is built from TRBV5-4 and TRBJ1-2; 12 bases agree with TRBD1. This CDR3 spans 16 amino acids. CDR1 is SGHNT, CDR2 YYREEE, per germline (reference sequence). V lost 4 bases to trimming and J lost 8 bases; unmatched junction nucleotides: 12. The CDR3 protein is CASSVRDRGRPGGYTF. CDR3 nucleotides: TGTGCCAGCAGCGTAAGGGACAGGGGGCGGCCTGGGGGCTACACCTTC.

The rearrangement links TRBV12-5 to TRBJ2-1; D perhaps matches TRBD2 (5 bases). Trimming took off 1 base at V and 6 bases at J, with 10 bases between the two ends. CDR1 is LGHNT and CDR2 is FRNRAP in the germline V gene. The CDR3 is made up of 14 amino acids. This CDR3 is CASGLGHGVNEQFF. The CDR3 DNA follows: TGTGCTAGTGGTTTGGGGCACGGGGTCAATGAGCAGTTCTTC.

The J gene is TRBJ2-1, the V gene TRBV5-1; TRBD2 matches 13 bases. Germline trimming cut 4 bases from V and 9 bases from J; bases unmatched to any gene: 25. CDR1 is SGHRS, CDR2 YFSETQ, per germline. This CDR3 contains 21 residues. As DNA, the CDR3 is TGCGCCAGCAGCCCCGGAACGGGAAACAGGGTAGGACTAGCGGGAGTCACTGAGCAGTTCTTC. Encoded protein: CASSPGTGNRVGLAGVTEQFF.

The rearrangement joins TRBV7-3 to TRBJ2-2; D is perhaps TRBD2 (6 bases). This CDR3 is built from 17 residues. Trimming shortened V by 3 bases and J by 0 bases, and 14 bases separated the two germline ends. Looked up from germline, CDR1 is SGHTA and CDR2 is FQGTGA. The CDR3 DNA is TGTGCCAGCAGCTTGGAGCGGGCGGGGACGAACACCGGGGAGCTGTTTTTT. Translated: CASSLERAGTNTGELFF.

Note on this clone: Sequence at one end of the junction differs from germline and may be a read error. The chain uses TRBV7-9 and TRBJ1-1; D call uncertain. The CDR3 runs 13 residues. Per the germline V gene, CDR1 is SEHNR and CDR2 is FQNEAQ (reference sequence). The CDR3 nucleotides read TGTTCCAGCAGCTTATCCTTATACACTGAAGCTTTCTTT. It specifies CSSSLSLYTEAFF.

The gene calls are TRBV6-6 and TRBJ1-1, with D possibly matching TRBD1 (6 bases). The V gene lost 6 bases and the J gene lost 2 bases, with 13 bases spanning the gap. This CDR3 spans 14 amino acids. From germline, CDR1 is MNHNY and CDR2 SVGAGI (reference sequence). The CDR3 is CASRVLQGNTEAFF. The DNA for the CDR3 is TGTGCCAGCAGGGTACTACAGGGAAACACTGAAGCTTTCTTT.

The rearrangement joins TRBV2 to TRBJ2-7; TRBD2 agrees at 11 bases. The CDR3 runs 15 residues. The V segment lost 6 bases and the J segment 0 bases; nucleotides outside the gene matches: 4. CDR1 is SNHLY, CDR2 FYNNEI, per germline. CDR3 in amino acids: CASSGTSGSSYEQYF. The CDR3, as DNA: TGTGCCAGCAGCGGGACTAGCGGCAGCTCCTACGAGCAGTACTTC. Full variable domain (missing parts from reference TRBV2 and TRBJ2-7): EPEVTQTPSHQVTQMGQEVILRCVPISNHLYFYWYRQILGQKVEFLVSFYNNEISEKSEIFDDQFSVERPDGSNFTLKIRSTKLEDSAMYFCASSGTSGSSYEQYFGPGTRLTVT.

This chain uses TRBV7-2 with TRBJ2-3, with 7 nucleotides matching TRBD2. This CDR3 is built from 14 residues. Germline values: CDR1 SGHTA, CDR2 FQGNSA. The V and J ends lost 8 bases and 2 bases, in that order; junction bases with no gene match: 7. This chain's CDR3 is CASRSGVPTDTQYF. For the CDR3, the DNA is TGTGCCAGCCGGAGCGGGGTTCCCACAGATACGCAGTATTTT.